Listed here is a single TCR beta chain. TCRdb keeps only in-frame clones here, not all; method: immunoSEQ multiplex PCR. This table holds approximately 15,000 clones, over 70% found once. The data were obtained in a study of tumor-infiltrating lymphocytes in localized non-small cell lung cancer. The germline CDR1 and CDR2 sequences are SGHRS and YFSETQ. The CDR3 is made up of 15 amino acids. V was cut by 4 bases and J by 2 bases, with 14 bases left in between. The sample taken for sequencing was lung tumor tissue. This receptor was obtained from a human donor with non-small cell lung cancer. The chain couples TRBV5-1 to TRBJ2-3; D may be TRBD1 (6 bases). CDR3 sequence (DNA): TGCGCCAGCAGCCCCGGACAGACCGTCACAGATACGCAGTATTTT. Its protein is CASSPGQTVTDTQYF.